The text below deals with one T cell receptor (beta chain). Its target is unknown. The PCR employed 60 Vbeta primers together with 13 Jbeta primers. TCRdb keeps only in-frame clones here, not all; method: immunoSEQ multiplex PCR. The sample carries some 180,000 clones, roughly 88% recorded once. These data belong to a study of cytomegalovirus exposure and HLA in healthy donors. Between the trimmed V and J ends, which lost 6 bases and 7 bases, there was a span of 16 bases. Looked up from germline, CDR1 is MGHDK and CDR2 is SYGVNS. CDR3 size: 15 residues. Study results and limitations: In an earlier analysis, productive rearrangement rates for most beta V segments clustered near 87% or 30%.

V usage is TRBV25-1 and J usage is TRBJ1-6; D is ambiguous. The sample was PBMCs. The source of this sequence is a girl aged 2 to 9 in good health and CMV-seropositive. The CDR3 region has the DNA TGTGCCAGCAGCGTTTTAGAGGGTGCCAATTCACCCCTCCACTTT. This gives the protein CASSVLEGANSPLHF.